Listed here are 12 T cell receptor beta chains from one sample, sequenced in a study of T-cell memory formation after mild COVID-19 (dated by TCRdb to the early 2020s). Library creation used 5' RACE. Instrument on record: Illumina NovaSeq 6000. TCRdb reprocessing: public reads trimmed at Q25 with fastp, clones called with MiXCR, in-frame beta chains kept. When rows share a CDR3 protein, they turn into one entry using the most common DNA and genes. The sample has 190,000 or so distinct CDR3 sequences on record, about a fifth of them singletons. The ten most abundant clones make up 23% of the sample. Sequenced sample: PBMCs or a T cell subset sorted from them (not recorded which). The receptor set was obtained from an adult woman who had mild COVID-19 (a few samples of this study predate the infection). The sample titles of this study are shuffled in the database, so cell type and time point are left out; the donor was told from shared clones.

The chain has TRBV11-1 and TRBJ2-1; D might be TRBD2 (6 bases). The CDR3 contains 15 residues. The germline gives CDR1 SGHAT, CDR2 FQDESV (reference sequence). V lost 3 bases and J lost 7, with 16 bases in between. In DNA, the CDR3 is TGTGCCAGCAGCTTGGGGACTTCCCCGGGGAATGAGCAGTTCTTC. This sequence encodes CASSLGTSPGNEQFF.

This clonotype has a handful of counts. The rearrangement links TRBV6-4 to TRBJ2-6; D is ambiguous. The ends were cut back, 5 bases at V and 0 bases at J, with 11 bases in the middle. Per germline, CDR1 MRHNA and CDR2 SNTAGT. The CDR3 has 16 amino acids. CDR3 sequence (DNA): TGTGCCAGCAGTCCGGACGGTTTCTCTGGGGCCAACGTCCTGACTTTC. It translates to CASSPDGFSGANVLTF.

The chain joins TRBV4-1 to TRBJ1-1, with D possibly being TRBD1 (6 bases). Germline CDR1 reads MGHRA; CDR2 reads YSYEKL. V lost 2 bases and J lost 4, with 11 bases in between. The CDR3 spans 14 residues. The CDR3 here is CASSQTGFPTEAFF. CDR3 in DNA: TGCGCCAGCAGCCAAACAGGGTTCCCCACTGAAGCTTTCTTT.

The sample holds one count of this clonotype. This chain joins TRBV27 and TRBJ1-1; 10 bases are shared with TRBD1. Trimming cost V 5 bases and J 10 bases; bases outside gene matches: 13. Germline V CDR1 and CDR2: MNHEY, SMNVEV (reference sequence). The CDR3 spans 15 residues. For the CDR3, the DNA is TGTGCCAGCAGTCCCGGGACAGGGGCTGTCTACGGAGCTTTCTTT. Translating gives CASSPGTGAVYGAFF.

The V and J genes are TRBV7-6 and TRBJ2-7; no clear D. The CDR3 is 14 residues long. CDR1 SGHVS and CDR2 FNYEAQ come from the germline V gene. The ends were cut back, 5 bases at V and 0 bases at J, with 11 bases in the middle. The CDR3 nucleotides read TGTGCCAGCAGCCGGCGGACCGCCTCCTACGAGCAGTACTTC. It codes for CASSRRTASYEQYF.

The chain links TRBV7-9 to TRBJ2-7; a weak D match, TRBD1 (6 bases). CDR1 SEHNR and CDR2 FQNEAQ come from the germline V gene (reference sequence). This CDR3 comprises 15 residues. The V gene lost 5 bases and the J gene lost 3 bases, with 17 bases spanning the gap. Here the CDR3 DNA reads TGTGCCAGCAGCCACTACACGGGACACCACTACGAGCAGTACTTC. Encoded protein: CASSHYTGHHYEQYF.

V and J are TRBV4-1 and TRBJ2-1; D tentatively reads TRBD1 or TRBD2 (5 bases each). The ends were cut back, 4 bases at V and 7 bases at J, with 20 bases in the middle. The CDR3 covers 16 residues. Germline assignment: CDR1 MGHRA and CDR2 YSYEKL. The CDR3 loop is CASSLTRDLLGNEQFF. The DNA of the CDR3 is TGCGCCAGCAGCCTAACACGGGACCTGCTAGGAAATGAGCAGTTCTTC.

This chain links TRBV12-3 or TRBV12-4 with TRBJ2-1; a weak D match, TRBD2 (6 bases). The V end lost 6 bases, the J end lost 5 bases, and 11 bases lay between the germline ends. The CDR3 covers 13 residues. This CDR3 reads CASSLWGDNEQFF. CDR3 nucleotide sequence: TGTGCCAGCAGCCTTTGGGGGGACAATGAGCAGTTCTTC.

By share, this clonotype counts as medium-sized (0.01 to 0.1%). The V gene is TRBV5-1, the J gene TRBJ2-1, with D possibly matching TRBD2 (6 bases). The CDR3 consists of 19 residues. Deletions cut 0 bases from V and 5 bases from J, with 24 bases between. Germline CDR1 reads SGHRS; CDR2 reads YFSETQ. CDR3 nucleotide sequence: TGCGCCAGCAGCTTGGCTACGGACTACCCTCTTTCGGGGGACAATGAGCAGTTCTTC. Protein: CASSLATDYPLSGDNEQFF.

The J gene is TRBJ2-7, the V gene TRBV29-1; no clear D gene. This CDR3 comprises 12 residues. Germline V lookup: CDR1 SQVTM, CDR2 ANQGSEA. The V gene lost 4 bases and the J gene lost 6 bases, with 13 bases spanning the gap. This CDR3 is CSVVSRLGEQYF. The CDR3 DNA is TGCAGCGTTGTTAGTCGGCTGGGCGAGCAGTACTTC.

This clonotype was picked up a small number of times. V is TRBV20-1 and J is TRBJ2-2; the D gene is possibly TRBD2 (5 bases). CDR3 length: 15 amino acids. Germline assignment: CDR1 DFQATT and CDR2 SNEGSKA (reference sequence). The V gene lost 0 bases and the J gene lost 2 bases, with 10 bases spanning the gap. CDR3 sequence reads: CSARELTTNTGELFF. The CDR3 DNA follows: TGCAGTGCTAGAGAACTGACTACCAACACCGGGGAGCTGTTTTTT.

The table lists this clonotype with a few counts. The CDR3, as DNA: TGTGCCAGCAGCCCTCGCCTAACGGCGGGTGATGAGCAGTTCTTC. It specifies CASSPRLTAGDEQFF. The chain joins TRBV4-2 to TRBJ2-1, with D possibly being TRBD2 (5 bases). CDR3 length: 15 amino acids. V was cut by 4 bases and J by 8 bases, with 18 bases left in between. Germline CDR1 is LGHNA and CDR2 is YNFKEQ.